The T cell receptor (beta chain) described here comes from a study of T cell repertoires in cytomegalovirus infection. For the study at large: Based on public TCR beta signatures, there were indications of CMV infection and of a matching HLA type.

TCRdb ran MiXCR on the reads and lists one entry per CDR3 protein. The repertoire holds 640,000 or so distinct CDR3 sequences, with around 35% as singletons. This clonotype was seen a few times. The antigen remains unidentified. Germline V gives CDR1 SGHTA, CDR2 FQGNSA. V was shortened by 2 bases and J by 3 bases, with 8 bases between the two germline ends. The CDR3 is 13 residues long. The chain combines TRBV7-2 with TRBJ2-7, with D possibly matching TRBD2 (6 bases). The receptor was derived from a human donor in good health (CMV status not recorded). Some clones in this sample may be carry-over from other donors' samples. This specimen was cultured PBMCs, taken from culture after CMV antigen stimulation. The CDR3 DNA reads TGTGCCAGCAGCTTAACTAGCTTCTACGAGCAGTACTTC. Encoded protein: CASSLTSFYEQYF.